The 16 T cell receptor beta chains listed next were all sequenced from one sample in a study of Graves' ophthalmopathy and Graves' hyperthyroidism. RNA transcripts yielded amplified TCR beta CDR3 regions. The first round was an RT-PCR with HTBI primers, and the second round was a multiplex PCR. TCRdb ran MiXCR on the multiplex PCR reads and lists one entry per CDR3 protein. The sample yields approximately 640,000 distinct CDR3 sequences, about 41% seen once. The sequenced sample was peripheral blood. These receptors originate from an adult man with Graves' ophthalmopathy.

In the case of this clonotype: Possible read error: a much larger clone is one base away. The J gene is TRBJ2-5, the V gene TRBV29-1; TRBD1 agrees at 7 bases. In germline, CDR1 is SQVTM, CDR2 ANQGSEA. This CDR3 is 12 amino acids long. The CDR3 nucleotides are TGCAGCGTTGAAGGCCAGGGGGAGACCCAGTGCTTC. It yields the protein CSVEGQGETQCF.

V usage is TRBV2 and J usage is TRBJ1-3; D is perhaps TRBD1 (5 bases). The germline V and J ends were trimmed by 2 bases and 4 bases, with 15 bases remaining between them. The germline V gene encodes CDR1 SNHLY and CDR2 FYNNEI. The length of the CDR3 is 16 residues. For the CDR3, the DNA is TGTGCCAGCAGTGAATGGGGCCAGGCGACCGGAAACACCATATATTTT. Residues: CASSEWGQATGNTIYF.

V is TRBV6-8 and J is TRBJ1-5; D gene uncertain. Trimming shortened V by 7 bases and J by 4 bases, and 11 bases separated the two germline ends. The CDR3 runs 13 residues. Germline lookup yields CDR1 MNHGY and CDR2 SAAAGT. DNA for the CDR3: TGTGCCAGCAAAACAGTTACGAATCAGCCCCAGCATTTT. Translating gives CASKTVTNQPQHF.

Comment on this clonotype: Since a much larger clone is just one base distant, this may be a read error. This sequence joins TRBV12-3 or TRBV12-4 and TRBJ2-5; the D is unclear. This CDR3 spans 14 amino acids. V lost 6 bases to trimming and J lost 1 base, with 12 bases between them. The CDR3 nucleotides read TGTGCCAGCAGCCAAGATCCAGTCCAAGAGACCCAGTACTTC. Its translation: CASSQDPVQETQYF.

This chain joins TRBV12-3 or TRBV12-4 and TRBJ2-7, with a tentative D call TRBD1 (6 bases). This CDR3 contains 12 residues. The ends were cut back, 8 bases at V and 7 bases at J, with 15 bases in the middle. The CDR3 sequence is CASPVGADEQYF. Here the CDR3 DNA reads TGTGCCAGCCCGGTGGGGGCCGATGAGCAGTACTTC.

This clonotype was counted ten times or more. CDR3: CASSSSGRAETQYF. As DNA, the CDR3 is TGTGCCAGTAGCTCTAGCGGGAGGGCGGAGACCCAGTACTTC. The chain joins TRBV19 to TRBJ2-5; TRBD2 matches at 12 bases. The trim removed 6 bases at V and 5 bases at J, leaving 4 bases unmatched. This CDR3 spans 14 amino acids. The V gene's germline CDR1 is LNHDA and CDR2 SQIVND (reference sequence).

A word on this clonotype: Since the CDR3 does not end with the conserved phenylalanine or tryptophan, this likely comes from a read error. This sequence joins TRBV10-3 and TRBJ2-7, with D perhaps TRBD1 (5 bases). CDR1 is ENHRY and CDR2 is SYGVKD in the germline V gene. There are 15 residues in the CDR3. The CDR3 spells CASSRDSPRSYEQYL. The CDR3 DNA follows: TGTGCCAGCAGTCGAGACAGTCCCCGCTCCTACGAGCAGTACCTC.

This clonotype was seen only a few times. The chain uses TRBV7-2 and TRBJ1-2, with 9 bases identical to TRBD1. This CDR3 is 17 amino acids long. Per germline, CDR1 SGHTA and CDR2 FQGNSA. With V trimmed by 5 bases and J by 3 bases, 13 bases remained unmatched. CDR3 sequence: CASSQVSIRDRDYGYTF. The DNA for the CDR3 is TGTGCCAGCAGCCAAGTATCTATAAGGGACAGGGACTATGGCTACACCTTC.

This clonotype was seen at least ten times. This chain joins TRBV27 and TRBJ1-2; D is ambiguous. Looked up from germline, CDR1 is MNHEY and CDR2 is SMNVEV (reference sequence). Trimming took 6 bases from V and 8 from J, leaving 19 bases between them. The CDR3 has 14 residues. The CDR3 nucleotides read TGTGCCAGCAGCTCGGACGGGCGGGAAAAAGGCTACACCTTC. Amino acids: CASSSDGREKGYTF.

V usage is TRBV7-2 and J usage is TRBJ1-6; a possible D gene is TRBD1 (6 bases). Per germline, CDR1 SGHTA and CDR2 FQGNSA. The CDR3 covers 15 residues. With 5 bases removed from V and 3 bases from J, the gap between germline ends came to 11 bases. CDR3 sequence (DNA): TGTGCCAGCAGCCGGGGGGGGCGCTATAATTCACCCCTCCACTTT. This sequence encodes CASSRGGRYNSPLHF.

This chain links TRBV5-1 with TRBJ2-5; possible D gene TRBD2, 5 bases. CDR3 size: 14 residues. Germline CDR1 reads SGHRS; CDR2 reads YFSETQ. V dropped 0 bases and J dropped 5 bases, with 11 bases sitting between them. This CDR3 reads CASSLVGGFETQYF. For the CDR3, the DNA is TGCGCCAGCAGCTTGGTTGGCGGGTTCGAGACCCAGTACTTC.

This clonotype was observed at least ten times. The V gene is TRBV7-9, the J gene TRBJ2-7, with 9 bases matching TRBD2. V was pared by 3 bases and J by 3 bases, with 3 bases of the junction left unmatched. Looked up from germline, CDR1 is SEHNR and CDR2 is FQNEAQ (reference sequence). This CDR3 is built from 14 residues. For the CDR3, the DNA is TGTGCCAGCAGCTTCGGTAGCGGGAGCTACGAGCAGTACTTC. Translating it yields CASSFGSGSYEQYF.

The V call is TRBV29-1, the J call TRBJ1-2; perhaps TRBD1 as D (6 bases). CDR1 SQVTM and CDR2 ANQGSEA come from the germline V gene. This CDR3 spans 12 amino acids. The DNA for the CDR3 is TGCAGTTTTCACAGGGTGGACTATGGCTACACCTTC. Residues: CSFHRVDYGYTF.

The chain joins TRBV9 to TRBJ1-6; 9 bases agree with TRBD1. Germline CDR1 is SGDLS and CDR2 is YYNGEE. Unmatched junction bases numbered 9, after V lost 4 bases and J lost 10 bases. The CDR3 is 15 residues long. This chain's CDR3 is CASSWGTGNGSPLHF. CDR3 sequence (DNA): TGTGCCAGCAGCTGGGGGACAGGGAATGGCTCACCCCTCCACTTT.

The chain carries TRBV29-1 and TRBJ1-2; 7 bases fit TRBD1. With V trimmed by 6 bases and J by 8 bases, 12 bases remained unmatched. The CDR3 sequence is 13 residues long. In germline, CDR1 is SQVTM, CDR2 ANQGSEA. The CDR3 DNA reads TGCAGCGTATTCGCGACAGGGACGTGGGGCTACACCTTC. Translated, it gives CSVFATGTWGYTF.

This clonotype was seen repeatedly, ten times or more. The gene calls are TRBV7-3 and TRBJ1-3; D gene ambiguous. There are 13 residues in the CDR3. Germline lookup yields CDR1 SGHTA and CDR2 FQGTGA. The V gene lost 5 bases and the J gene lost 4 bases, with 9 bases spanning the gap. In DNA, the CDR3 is TGTGCCAGCAGCCCTGGCGGGGGAAACACCATATATTTT. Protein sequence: CASSPGGGNTIYF.